The 22 T cell receptor beta chains reported below all come from one sample, sequenced in a study of T cells expressing NK-cell markers. From the 5' RACE reads, TCRdb lists one entry per CDR3 protein and no DNA. This sample's table has about half a million distinct CDR3 sequences. Sequenced material: blood T cells: a sorted CD56 or NKG2C T cell subset, CD4+ or CD8+ T cells, or bulk PBMC T cells (not recorded which). These TCRs come from a woman in her 50s in good health.

The CDR3 sequence: CSARSRPSGYPGELFF. The J gene is TRBJ2-2, the V gene TRBV20-1; the D gene TCRdb calls, TRBD1, cannot be checked with no DNA. The CDR3 contains 16 residues. Germline loops: CDR1 DFQATT, CDR2 SNEGSKA (reference sequence).

CDR3: CASSPGLAETDEQFF. The chain recombines TRBV12-3 or TRBV12-4 with TRBJ2-1; the D call from TCRdb, TRBD2, cannot be confirmed without DNA. The CDR3 spans 15 residues.

The chain recombines TRBV6-5 with TRBJ2-1; checking the TCRdb D call of TRBD2 is not possible without DNA. The germline V gene encodes CDR1 MNHEY and CDR2 SVGAGI. The CDR3 is 17 residues long. The CDR3 sequence is CASSYSEALAVGNEQFF.

This chain uses TRBV20-1 with TRBJ1-3. Germline V gene sequence: CDR1 DFQATT, CDR2 SNEGSKA (reference sequence). This CDR3 comprises 12 residues. The CDR3 is CSASASGNTIYF.

The rearrangement joins TRBV24-1 to TRBJ2-1. The CDR3 runs to 15 residues. Germline V gives CDR1 KGHDR, CDR2 SFDVKD. This CDR3 is CATSLAGRAYNEQFF.

This chain links TRBV12-3 or TRBV12-4 with TRBJ2-1; TCRdb reports TRBD1, a call that lacks DNA to check it against. This CDR3 contains 15 residues. This chain's CDR3 is CASTPVGSLGSGQFF.

The chain uses TRBV10-3 and TRBJ2-1; TCRdb indicates TRBD2, and absent DNA this call remains unverified. The CDR3 has 13 residues. Germline V lookup: CDR1 ENHRY, CDR2 SYGVKD. CDR3 region: CAIRTSGSRIWFF.

The J gene is TRBJ1-5, the V gene TRBV20-1; TCRdb gives TRBD1 as the D gene, but with no DNA this cannot be confirmed. Looked up from germline, CDR1 is DFQATT and CDR2 is SNEGSKA (reference sequence). This CDR3 contains 14 residues. The CDR3 sequence is CSASQGTGRQPQHF.

This rearrangement joins TRBV24-1 to TRBJ2-4; checking the TCRdb D call of TRBD1 is not possible without DNA. Germline-derived CDR1 and CDR2 are KGHDR and SFDVKD. This CDR3 has 15 residues. CDR3 loop: CATSDPISGGGIQYF.

The J gene is TRBJ2-1, the V gene TRBV20-1; TCRdb indicates TRBD2, and absent DNA this call remains unverified. CDR1 DFQATT and CDR2 SNEGSKA come from the germline V gene (reference sequence). The CDR3 is 16 amino acids. CDR3 in amino acids: CSARPSGRALLDEQFF.

The chain couples TRBV5-1 to TRBJ2-1. Looked up from germline, CDR1 is SGHRS and CDR2 is YFSETQ. The CDR3 loop spans 11 amino acids. The CDR3 sequence is CASRALNEQFF.

The chain joins TRBV7-7 to TRBJ2-1; checking the TCRdb D call of TRBD2 is not possible without DNA. Germline CDR1 is SSHAT and CDR2 is FNYEAQ (reference sequence). The CDR3 has 13 amino acids. CDR3: CASSPSHWDEQFF.

The chain employs TRBV5-1 and TRBJ2-1; TCRdb lists TRBD1, though no DNA is available to test this call. This CDR3 has 14 amino acids. The germline gives CDR1 SGHRS, CDR2 YFSETQ. This CDR3 reads CASREQEGYNEQFF.

The V gene is TRBV11-2, the J gene TRBJ2-4. The CDR3 extends over 13 amino acids. Germline V gene data show CDR1 as SGHAT and CDR2 as FQNNGV. CDR3 loop: CASSWTAQNIQYF. Combining the CDR3 with reference TRBV11-2 and TRBJ2-4 gives the whole variable domain EAGVAQSPRYKIIEKRQSVAFWCNPISGHATLYWYQQILGQGPKLLIQFQNNGVVDDSQLPKDRFSAERLKGVDSTLKIQPAKLEDSAVYLCASSWTAQNIQYFGAGTRLSVL.

The V gene is TRBV12-3 or TRBV12-4, the J gene TRBJ1-1; TCRdb reports TRBD1, a call that lacks DNA to check it against. The CDR3 has 15 amino acids. The CDR3 region is CASSLPGRGGAEAFF.

V usage is TRBV20-1 and J usage is TRBJ2-1; the TCRdb D gene call, TRBD2, has no DNA to confirm it. Germline CDR1 DFQATT, CDR2 SNEGSKA (reference sequence). The CDR3 sequence is 16 residues long. CDR3 amino acids: CSARLAGGSLLNEQFF.

This chain joins TRBV5-1 and TRBJ2-4; TCRdb returns TRBD2, unconfirmable since there is no DNA. The germline V gene has CDR1 SGHRS and CDR2 YFSETQ. This CDR3 comprises 15 residues. The CDR3 spells CASSELLGTKNIQYF.

The rearrangement joins TRBV12-3 or TRBV12-4 to TRBJ1-3. The CDR3 loop spans 15 amino acids. The CDR3 is CASSLEETVRNTIYF.

The CDR3 protein is CSASGGSGTGELFF. The chain recombines TRBV20-1 with TRBJ2-2; TCRdb selects TRBD2, and the lack of DNA leaves this call unchecked. Germline V gene data show CDR1 as DFQATT and CDR2 as SNEGSKA (reference sequence). The CDR3 extends over 14 amino acids.

V is TRBV20-1 and J is TRBJ2-1; TCRdb lists TRBD2, though no DNA is available to test this call. The CDR3 extends over 17 amino acids. Looked up from germline, CDR1 is DFQATT and CDR2 is SNEGSKA (reference sequence). The CDR3 reads CSAVRTSGSISYNEQFF.

The chain recombines TRBV27 with TRBJ1-1. This CDR3 spans 11 amino acids. Germline V CDR1 and CDR2: MNHEY, SMNVEV (reference sequence). The CDR3 is CASIRGTEAFF.

This rearrangement joins TRBV29-1 to TRBJ2-5; TCRdb picks TRBD2, but there is no DNA to check that call. CDR1 and CDR2 from the germline V gene are SQVTM and ANQGSEA. The length of the CDR3 is 14 residues. The CDR3 sequence: CSVVGAGVSKTQYF.